This paragraph covers one T cell receptor beta chain sequence. Produced via immunoSEQ multiplex PCR; TCRdb's table is partial and in-frame only. The sample consists of roughly 74,000 clones, 80% of them appearing once. The data are from a study of T cell clones after liver transplantation. Germline lookup yields CDR1 SGHRS and CDR2 YFSETQ. The CDR3 sequence is 14 residues long. Trimming stripped 1 base from V and 7 bases from J, with 11 bases between. Here the sequenced sample was CD4+ T cells from blood, taken before liver transplant. The chain joins TRBV5-1 to TRBJ1-4, with D possibly matching TRBD1 (6 bases). The origin of this receptor is a human donor who received a liver transplant. CDR3 region: CASSLSGTSEKLFF. The CDR3 region has the DNA TGCGCCAGCAGCTTGTCGGGGACATCTGAAAAACTGTTTTTT. Full variable domain (rest looked up from reference TRBV5-1 and TRBJ1-4): KAGVTQTPRYLIKTRGQQVTLSCSPISGHRSVSWYQQTPGQGLQFLFEYFSETQRNKGNFPGRFSGRQFSNSRSEMNVSTLELGDSALYLCASSLSGTSEKLFFGSGTQLSVL.